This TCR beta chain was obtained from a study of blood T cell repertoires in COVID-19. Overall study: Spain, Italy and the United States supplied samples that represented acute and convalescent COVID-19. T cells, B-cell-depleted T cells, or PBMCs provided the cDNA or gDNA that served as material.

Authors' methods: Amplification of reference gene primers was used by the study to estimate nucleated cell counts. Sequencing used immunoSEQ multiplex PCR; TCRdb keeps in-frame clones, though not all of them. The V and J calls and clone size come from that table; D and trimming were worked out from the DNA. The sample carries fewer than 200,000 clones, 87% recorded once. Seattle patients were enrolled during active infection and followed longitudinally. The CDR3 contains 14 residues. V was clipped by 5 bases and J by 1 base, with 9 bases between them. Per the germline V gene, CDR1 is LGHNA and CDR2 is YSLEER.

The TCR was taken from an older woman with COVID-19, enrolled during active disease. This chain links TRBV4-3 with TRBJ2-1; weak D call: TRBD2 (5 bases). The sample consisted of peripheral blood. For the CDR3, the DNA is TGCGCCAGCAGCAACCGGGGATCCTACAATGAGCAGTTCTTC. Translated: CASSNRGSYNEQFF.